This TCR beta chain stems from a study of identical twins. Trimming took off 3 bases at V and 5 bases at J, with 8 bases between the two ends. CDR3 length: 12 residues. Notes on the study in general: Models underpredicted monozygotic twin sharing of out-of-frame TCR alpha.

TCRdb used MiXCR to reprocess the 5' RACE reads, holding one entry per CDR3 protein. The sample contains about 520,000 distinct CDR3 sequences, about 20% of which appear only once. This clonotype showed up many times. The antigen is unknown. This same sample was also taken into another study, of T cells expressing NK-cell markers. That report notes: Eight donors were sequenced, seven testing HCMV-seropositive and one testing seronegative. Roughly 1.0-7.0% of CD8+ T cells in more than 5 donors belonged to dominant NKG2C+ clonotypes.

The receptor was isolated from a woman aged 18-35 years in good health. Sequenced: CD4+ T cells sorted from blood. The chain joins TRBV12-3 or TRBV12-4 to TRBJ2-7; a possible D gene is TRBD1 (6 bases). The CDR3 bases are TGTGCCAGCAGTTTCGGACAGCACGAGCAGTACTTC. This translates into CASSFGQHEQYF.